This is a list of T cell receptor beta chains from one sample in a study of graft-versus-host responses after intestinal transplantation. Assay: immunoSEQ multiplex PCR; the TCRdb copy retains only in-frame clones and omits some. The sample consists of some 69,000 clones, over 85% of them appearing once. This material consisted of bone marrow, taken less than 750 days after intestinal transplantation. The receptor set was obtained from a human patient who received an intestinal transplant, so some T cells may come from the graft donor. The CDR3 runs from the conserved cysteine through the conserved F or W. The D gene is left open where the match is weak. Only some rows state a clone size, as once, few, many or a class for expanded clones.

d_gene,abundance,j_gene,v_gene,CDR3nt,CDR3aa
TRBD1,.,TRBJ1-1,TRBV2,TGTGCCAGCAGTGACCGACAGGGCCTTGAAGCTTTCTTT,CASSDRQGLEAFF
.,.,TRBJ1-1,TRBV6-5,TGTGCCAGCAGTTACTCCGGTGGGTTTTTAGCTTTCTTT,CASSYSGGFLAFF
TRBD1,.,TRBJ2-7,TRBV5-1,TGCGCCAGCAGGGACAGGAGCTCCTACGAGCAGTACTTC,CASRDRSSYEQYF
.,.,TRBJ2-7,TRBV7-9,TGTGCCATTTCGACGGGGACCTACGAGCAGTACTTC,CAISTGTYEQYF
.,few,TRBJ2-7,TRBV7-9,TGTGCCAGCAGCTTAGGGAGGGGGCGCCAAGACGAGCAGTACTTC,CASSLGRGRQDEQYF
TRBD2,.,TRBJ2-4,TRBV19,TGTGCCAGTAGTCCTCGGACTAGCGGGAGGGCTACTAATAGCAAAAACATTCAGTACTTC,CASSPRTSGRATNSKNIQYF
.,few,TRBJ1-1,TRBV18,TGTGCCAGCTCACCTAGACAGAACACTGAAGCTTTCTTT,CASSPRQNTEAFF
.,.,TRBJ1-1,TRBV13,TGTGCCAGCAGCCGGGGGGAAGAGACTGAAGCTTTCTTT,CASSRGEETEAFF
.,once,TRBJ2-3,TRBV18,TGTGCCAGCTCACCAGAGACAGGCACAGATACGCAGTATTTT,CASSPETGTDTQYF
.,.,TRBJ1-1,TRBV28,TGTGCCAGCAGTCCCCGTACAGCTGAAGCTTTCTTT,CASSPRTAEAFF
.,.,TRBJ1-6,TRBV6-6,TGTGCCAGCAGTGCTCAAGCGTGGGGGCTCGATTCACCCCTCCACTTT,CASSAQAWGLDSPLHF
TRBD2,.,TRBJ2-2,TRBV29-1,TGCAGCTTTCGCTCCGGGGGGGCGCGGGGCACCGGGGAGCTGTTTTTT,CSFRSGGARGTGELFF
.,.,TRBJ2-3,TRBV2,TGTGCCAGCTTCTCGGGGCTGAGCGACACAGATACGCAGTATTTT,CASFSGLSDTDTQYF
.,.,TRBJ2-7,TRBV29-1,TGCAGCGTTGAAGGAGGTCAGGGTGAGCAGTACTTC,CSVEGGQGEQYF
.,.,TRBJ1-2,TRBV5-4,TGTGCCAGCAGCAAGGGCCAGACCGAAGGGTTCTATGGCTACACCTTC,CASSKGQTEGFYGYTF
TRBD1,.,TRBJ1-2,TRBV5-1,TGCGCCAGCAGCTTGGTACAGGGGGCGGATGGCTACACCTTC,CASSLVQGADGYTF
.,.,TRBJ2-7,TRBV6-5,TGTGCCAGCAGTATTGGCACCGAGTACGAGCAGTACTTC,CASSIGTEYEQYF
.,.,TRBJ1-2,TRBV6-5,TGTGCCAGCAGTGACCAACTCAGCTACACCTTC,CASSDQLSYTF
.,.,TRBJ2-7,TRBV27,TGTGCCAGCAGTTTCGGCCAACCCGGGGGCCACTACGAGCAGTACTTC,CASSFGQPGGHYEQYF
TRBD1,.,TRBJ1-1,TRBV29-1,TGCAGCGTTGTGGACAGGGACACTGAAGCTTTCTTT,CSVVDRDTEAFF
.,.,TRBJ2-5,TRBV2,TGTGCCAGCGGACTCTGGACTACACAAGAGACCCAGTACTTC,CASGLWTTQETQYF
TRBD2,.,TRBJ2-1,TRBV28,TGTGCCAGCAGACTCGGGGGGACTAGTACCGCTAATGAGCAGTTCTTC,CASRLGGTSTANEQFF
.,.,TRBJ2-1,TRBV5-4,TGTGCCAGCAGCGTGACAGACAATGAGCAGTTCTTC,CASSVTDNEQFF
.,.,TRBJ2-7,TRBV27,TGTGCCAGCAGTTTATTCTCCGTTGGGGACGAGCAGTACTTC,CASSLFSVGDEQYF
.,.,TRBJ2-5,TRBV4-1,TGCGCCAGCAGCCAAGATAGGGGGATGGAGACCCAGTACTTC,CASSQDRGMETQYF
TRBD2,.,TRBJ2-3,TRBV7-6,TGTGCCAGCAGCGAGATGAGGAGGACTAGCGGCCTCACAGATACGCAGTATTTT,CASSEMRRTSGLTDTQYF
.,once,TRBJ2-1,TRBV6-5,TGTGCCAGCAGTGCCGGGACCGGGATCAACAATGAGCAGTTCTTC,CASSAGTGINNEQFF
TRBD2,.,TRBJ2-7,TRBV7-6,TGTGCCAGCAGCTTCGGCCAGGGACTAGCGGGGGTCTACGAGCAGTACTTC,CASSFGQGLAGVYEQYF
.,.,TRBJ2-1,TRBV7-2,TGTGCCAGCAGCTTGGGCAACTCCTACAATGAGCAGTTCTTC,CASSLGNSYNEQFF
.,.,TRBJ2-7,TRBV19,TGTGCCAGTAGTATACAGCCGGGGACTTCCTACGAGCAGTACTTC,CASSIQPGTSYEQYF
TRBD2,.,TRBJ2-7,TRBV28,TGTGCCAGCATTCCTGCTAGCGGGAGTCCCCACGAGCAGTACTTC,CASIPASGSPHEQYF
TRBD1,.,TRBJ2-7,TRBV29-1,TGCAGCGTTTTTAGGACAGGGGCCGGGGCCCTCTACGAGCAGTACTTC,CSVFRTGAGALYEQYF
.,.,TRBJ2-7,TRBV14,TGTGCCAGCAGCTATGGGCAGGCCTTACCGGACGAGCAGTACTTC,CASSYGQALPDEQYF
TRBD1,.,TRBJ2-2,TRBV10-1,TGCGCCAGCAGTCCGGACAGGGCTGGGACCGGGGAGCTGTTTTTT,CASSPDRAGTGELFF
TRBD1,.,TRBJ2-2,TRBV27,TGTGCCAGCAGCGCCGACAGGGGCCCCGGGGAGCTGTTTTTT,CASSADRGPGELFF
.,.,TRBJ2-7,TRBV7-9,TGTGCCAGCAGCCCTTCTACCTACGAGCAGTACTTC,CASSPSTYEQYF
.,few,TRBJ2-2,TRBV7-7,TGTGCCAGCAGCCCCCGGACAGCGGACACCGGGGAGCTGTTTTTT,CASSPRTADTGELFF
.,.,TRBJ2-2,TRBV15,TGTGCCACCAGCAGAGAACGATCGGCCGGGGAGCTGTTTTTT,CATSRERSAGELFF
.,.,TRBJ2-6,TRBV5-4,TGTGCCAGCTTCCCTTCCTCTGGGGCCAACGTCCTGACTTTC,CASFPSSGANVLTF
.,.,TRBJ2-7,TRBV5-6,TGTGCCAGCAGCCCGGGGAGCACCTACGAGCAGTACTTC,CASSPGSTYEQYF
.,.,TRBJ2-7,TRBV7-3,TGTGCCAGCAGCTTAACGCAGGGGCCCTACGAGCAGTACTTC,CASSLTQGPYEQYF
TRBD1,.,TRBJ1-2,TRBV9,TGTGCCAGCAGCCTTGACAGGGAGAATGGCTACACCTTC,CASSLDRENGYTF